Presented here are 29 T cell receptor beta chains from one specimen sequenced in a study of OX40 agonist ivuxolimab in advanced cancers. Assay: immunoSEQ multiplex PCR; the TCRdb copy retains only in-frame clones and omits some. The sample has tens of thousands of clones, approximately 80% seen once. The sequenced sample was CD4+ or CD8+ T cells sorted from blood, obtained in a trial of the OX40 agonist ivuxolimab. These receptor sequences come from an adult with an advanced solid tumor such as melanoma, head and neck, liver or kidney cancer.

Ten or more counts support this clone. The CDR3 DNA reads as TGTGCCAGTAGTATCCGACAGGGAGAAGCTTTCTTT. It yields the protein CASSIRQGEAFF. V gene TRBV19 combines with J gene TRBJ1-1; 7 nucleotides match TRBD1. Germline assignment: CDR1 LNHDA and CDR2 SQIVND (reference sequence). There are 12 residues in the CDR3. V was clipped by 3 bases and J by 8 bases; unmatched bases: 3.

V usage is TRBV6-5 and J usage is TRBJ2-5, with 8 bases aligning to TRBD1. Germline CDR1 is MNHEY and CDR2 is SVGAGI. The J segment lost 2 bases and the V segment lost 6 bases, leaving 5 bases of the junction unmatched. CDR3 size: 14 residues. CDR3 nucleotides: TGTGCCAGCAGAGGGACAGGTTCGCAAGAGACCCAGTACTTC. This sequence encodes CASRGTGSQETQYF.

In its sample, this clone was seen once. The chain recombines TRBV2 with TRBJ1-4; no firm D call. This CDR3 comprises 14 residues. Germline V gene data show CDR1 as SNHLY and CDR2 as FYNNEI. Deletions cut 7 bases from V and 0 bases from J, with 9 bases between. CDR3 nucleotides: TGTGCCAGCACCGCGACGTCAACTAATGAAAAACTGTTTTTT. Protein: CASTATSTNEKLFF.

The J gene is TRBJ2-7, the V gene TRBV6-6; tentatively, D is TRBD2 (6 bases). Trimming took 4 bases from V and 2 from J, leaving 9 bases between them. CDR3 length: 13 residues. Germline V gene data show CDR1 as MNHNY and CDR2 as SVGAGI (reference sequence). In nucleotides, the CDR3 is TGTGCCAGCAGTTTTGGGGGGACCTACGAGCAGTACTTC. It encodes CASSFGGTYEQYF.

The chain links TRBV18 to TRBJ2-7, with 7 bases matching TRBD1. V lost 3 bases and J lost 3; bases outside the gene matches: 8. This CDR3 contains 15 residues. Germline V gives CDR1 KGHSH, CDR2 LQKENI. CDR3 DNA: TGTGCCAGCTCACCCCTACGACAGGGTAACTACGAGCAGTACTTC. The encoded protein is CASSPLRQGNYEQYF.

The chain couples TRBV5-1 to TRBJ2-7; D is possibly TRBD1 (5 bases). The V gene's germline CDR1 is SGHRS and CDR2 YFSETQ. Trimming pared 5 bases from V and 1 base from J, leaving 22 bases between. This CDR3 is 17 amino acids long. CDR3 DNA sequence: TGCGCCAGCAGGCAATCCGACATGGGGCGTCTTTCCTACGAGCAGTACTTC. This gives the protein CASRQSDMGRLSYEQYF.

V gene TRBV2 combines with J gene TRBJ2-7; D is uncertain. Germline V gene data show CDR1 as SNHLY and CDR2 as FYNNEI. The CDR3 is made up of 15 amino acids. V was trimmed by 0 bases and J by 1 base, leaving 10 bases between them. CDR3 nucleotides: TGTGCCAGCAGTGAAGCGCAGCTGAAATCCTACGAGCAGTACTTC. This codes for CASSEAQLKSYEQYF.

J is TRBJ2-1 and V is TRBV2; either TRBD1 or TRBD2 may fit D (6 bases each). Looked up from germline, CDR1 is SNHLY and CDR2 is FYNNEI. V lost 4 bases to trimming and J lost 7 bases, with 8 bases between them. This CDR3 contains 12 residues. CDR3 coding DNA: TGTGCCAGCAGTGGGAGGGGGAATGAGCAGTTCTTC. It is translated as CASSGRGNEQFF.

This chain joins TRBV19 and TRBJ2-1; no firm D call. Germline V gene sequence: CDR1 LNHDA, CDR2 SQIVND (reference sequence). V lost 6 bases, J lost 4 bases, and 16 bases lay in between. The CDR3 totals 15 residues. CDR3 in amino acids: CASSTGHPNYNEQFF. CDR3 nucleotide sequence: TGTGCCAGTAGCACCGGGCACCCGAATTACAATGAGCAGTTCTTC.

V is TRBV5-6 and J is TRBJ1-5, with D possibly TRBD1 on 5 matching bases. The CDR3 runs 17 residues. The V end lost 3 bases, the J end lost 0 bases, and 16 bases lay between the germline ends. Germline CDR1 SGHDT, CDR2 YYEEEE. The CDR3 DNA is TGTGCCAGCAGCTGGCAGGGATCACCCAATAGCAATCAGCCCCAGCATTTT. It specifies CASSWQGSPNSNQPQHF.

V usage is TRBV19 and J usage is TRBJ1-5, with D tentatively TRBD1 (5 bases). Germline lookup yields CDR1 LNHDA and CDR2 SQIVND (reference sequence). The length of the CDR3 is 13 residues. V lost 3 bases and J 5 bases, leaving 8 bases between the germline ends. CDR3 loop: CASSIAGDQPQHF. The CDR3 nucleotides read TGTGCCAGTAGTATTGCGGGGGATCAGCCCCAGCATTTT.

This clone is a singleton in its sample. The J gene is TRBJ1-1, the V gene TRBV10-2, with 8 bases identical to TRBD1. This CDR3 is built from 15 residues. Per germline, CDR1 WSHSY and CDR2 SAAADI. J gave up 0 bases and V 6 bases, and 6 bases lay outside the gene matches. Here the CDR3 reads CASRTGGRMNTEAFF. For the CDR3, the DNA is TGCGCCAGCAGAACAGGGGGACGCATGAACACTGAAGCTTTCTTT.

CDR3 DNA: TGTGCCAGCACCAAAAACAGGGAGGGTCGGCAGTTCTTC. Translation: CASTKNREGRQFF. The chain carries TRBV14 and TRBJ2-1; maybe TRBD2 (7 bases). V lost 7 bases and J lost 12, with 19 bases in between. This CDR3 contains 13 residues. The V gene's germline CDR1 is SGHDN and CDR2 FVKESK. Drawing the rest from reference TRBV14 and TRBJ2-1, the complete variable domain is EAGVTQFPSHSVIEKGQTVTLRCDPISGHDNLYWYRRVMGKEIKFLLHFVKESKQDESGMPNNRFLAERTGGTYSTLKVQPAELEDSGVYFCASTKNREGRQFFGPGTRLTVL.

This clone was recorded only once. V usage is TRBV5-8 and J usage is TRBJ1-1, with a possible D match to TRBD1 (5 bases). Germline lookup yields CDR1 SGHTS and CDR2 YDEGEE. Trimming took off 3 bases at V and 8 bases at J, with 11 bases between the two ends. The CDR3 has 12 residues. The CDR3 loop reads CASSWPGREAFF. CDR3 DNA: TGTGCCAGCAGCTGGCCGGGACGCGAAGCTTTCTTT.

The chain couples TRBV12-2 to TRBJ2-7; the DNA was not used to check the table's D call, TRBD1. TRBV12-2 is listed as a pseudogene. The CDR3 loop spans 16 amino acids. As DNA, the CDR3 is TGTGCAAGTCGCTTAGGGGATTATTTCGACAGCGTCGAACAGTACTTC. This codes for CASRLGDYFDSVEQYF.

This clone occurred once. The genes are TRBV11-3 and TRBJ2-5, with 8 positions matching TRBD2. Germline V gene lookup returns CDR1 SGHNT and CDR2 YENEEA. V lost 4 bases and J lost 5; bases outside the gene matches: 12. The CDR3 has 16 amino acids. The CDR3 sequence is CASSSPGTSGPETQYF. The CDR3 DNA reads TGTGCCAGCAGCTCCCCCGGCACTAGCGGCCCGGAGACCCAGTACTTC.

V is TRBV21-1 and J is TRBJ1-3. TRBV21-1 is designated a pseudogene. The CDR3 has 15 residues. CDR3 protein: CASGGAAHSGNTIYF. CDR3 in DNA: TGTGCCAGCGGAGGGGCAGCTCACTCTGGAAACACCATATATTTT.

The chain joins TRBV19 to TRBJ2-3; the D is unclear. The CDR3 is 13 residues long. The germline V gene encodes CDR1 LNHDA and CDR2 SQIVND (reference sequence). V was shortened by 5 bases and J by 0 bases, with 6 bases between the two germline ends. The CDR3 DNA sequence: TGTGCCAGTAGTGGCAGTAGCACAGATACGCAGTATTTT. Translating gives CASSGSSTDTQYF. Using reference TRBV19 and TRBJ2-3 for the parts outside the CDR3, the full variable domain is DGGITQSPKYLFRKEGQNVTLSCEQNLNHDAMYWYRQDPGQGLRLIYYSQIVNDFQKGDIAEGYSVSREKKESFPLTVTSAQKNPTAFYLCASSGSSTDTQYFGPGTRLTVL.

The chain carries TRBV7-8 and TRBJ1-2; TRBD1 might be the D (6 bases). V shed 1 base and J shed 7 bases, with 13 bases lying between them. The germline gives CDR1 SGHVS, CDR2 FQNEAQ. This CDR3 region has 14 residues. CDR3 in amino acids: CASSLGTDSFGYTF. For the CDR3, the DNA is TGTGCCAGCAGCTTAGGGACAGACAGTTTTGGCTACACCTTC.

The sample holds a few counts of this clone. The chain is built from TRBV27 and TRBJ2-7; 8 nucleotides align to TRBD1. The CDR3 covers 16 residues. Germline lookup yields CDR1 MNHEY and CDR2 SMNVEV (reference sequence). The ends lost 0 bases at V and 2 bases at J; junction bases unmatched: 6. CDR3 nucleotides: TGTGCCAGCAGTTTATCGGGACAGGCCACTACCTACGAGCAGTACTTC. It codes for CASSLSGQATTYEQYF.

The V call is TRBV11-2, the J call TRBJ1-2; weak D call: TRBD1 (6 bases). The CDR3 covers 14 residues. The V gene lost 2 bases and the J gene lost 4 bases, with 11 bases spanning the gap. Germline V gene data show CDR1 as SGHAT and CDR2 as FQNNGV. The DNA of the CDR3 is TGTGCCAGCAGCTTAAACACAGGGAGCTATGGCTACACCTTC. Residues: CASSLNTGSYGYTF.

The chain combines TRBV27 with TRBJ2-5; D may correspond to TRBD1 or TRBD2 (5 bases each). Germline V CDR1 and CDR2: MNHEY, SMNVEV (reference sequence). Trimming took off 1 base at V and 3 bases at J, with 9 bases between the two ends. This CDR3 has 14 residues. The CDR3 is CASSLWGSEETQYF. The CDR3 bases are TGTGCCAGCAGTTTATGGGGGTCCGAAGAGACCCAGTACTTC.

This clone was picked up a small number of times. The chain employs TRBV29-1 and TRBJ2-3; 7 bases agree with TRBD2. CDR1 is SQVTM and CDR2 is ANQGSEA in the germline V gene. The J segment lost 0 bases and the V segment lost 8 bases, leaving 8 bases of the junction unmatched. The CDR3 is 14 amino acids. CDR3 residues: CSQTKRGSTDTQYF. The CDR3 coding sequence is TGCAGCCAAACCAAGCGGGGAAGCACAGATACGCAGTATTTT.

The chain is built from TRBV29-1 and TRBJ1-2; the D is unclear. The CDR3 sequence is 13 residues long. Germline values: CDR1 SQVTM, CDR2 ANQGSEA. Trimming stripped 2 bases from V and 0 bases from J, with 7 bases between. CDR3 sequence reads: CSVESGANYGYTF. In nucleotides, the CDR3 is TGCAGCGTTGAATCGGGAGCTAACTATGGCTACACCTTC. The variable domain in full, with the rest retrieved from reference TRBV29-1 and TRBJ1-2, is SAVISQKPSRDICQRGTSLTIQCQVDSQVTMMFWYRQQPGQSLTLIATANQGSEATYESGFVIDKFPISRPNLTFSTLTVSNMSPEDSSIYLCSVESGANYGYTFGSGTRLTVV.

This clone came up a few times. The gene calls are TRBV7-2 and TRBJ1-2, with 7 bases aligning to TRBD1. V dropped 5 bases and J dropped 5; count of bases not matched to a gene: 11. The CDR3 is made up of 15 amino acids. CDR1 is SGHTA, CDR2 FQGNSA, per germline. The CDR3 DNA reads as TGTGCCAGCAGCCCACTTAACAGGGGCGGTTATGGCTACACCTTC. It specifies CASSPLNRGGYGYTF. The full variable domain, rest sourced from reference TRBV7-2 and TRBJ1-2, is GAGVSQSPSNKVTEKGKDVELRCDPISGHTALYWYRQSLGQGLEFLIYFQGNSAPDKSGLPSDRFSAERTGGSVSTLTIQRTQQEDSAVYLCASSPLNRGGYGYTFGSGTRLTVV.

The gene calls are TRBV7-2 and TRBJ2-3, with 8 bases identical to TRBD2. Per the germline V gene, CDR1 is SGHTA and CDR2 is FQGNSA. There are 16 residues in the CDR3. V was pared by 4 bases and J by 4 bases, with 10 bases of the junction left unmatched. CDR3 in DNA: TGTGCCAGCAGCTCAGGACTCCCGGGGGGGGCAGATACGCAGTATTTT. As protein: CASSSGLPGGADTQYF.

V usage is TRBV1 and J usage is TRBJ2-7; TRBD2, the D gene given by the table, was not confirmed from the DNA. TRBV1 is recorded as a pseudogene. The length of the CDR3 is 10 residues. This CDR3 is CGGGPGEQYF. The CDR3 nucleotides read TGTGGGGGGGGGCCCGGCGAGCAGTACTTC.

The V and J genes are TRBV7-7 and TRBJ2-5; 14 bases match TRBD2. V shed 5 bases, J shed 5 bases, and the junction held 7 bases outside the gene matches. CDR3 length: 16 amino acids. Looked up from germline, CDR1 is SSHAT and CDR2 is FNYEAQ (reference sequence). CDR3 sequence reads: CASSPGLAGGRETQYF. CDR3 DNA: TGTGCCAGCAGCCCTGGACTAGCGGGGGGTCGTGAGACCCAGTACTTC.

The CDR3 here is CASSIVSLLTANYGYTF. CDR3 bases: TGTGCCAGTAGTATAGTGTCCCTACTGACGGCGAACTATGGCTACACCTTC. The V and J genes are TRBV19 and TRBJ1-2; D is unresolved. With 1 base removed from V and 2 bases from J, the gap between germline ends came to 17 bases. Germline-derived CDR1 and CDR2 are LNHDA and SQIVND (reference sequence). The CDR3 sequence is 17 residues long.